The 2 T cell receptor beta chains in this list originate from one sample, sequenced in a study of shared clonotypes between healthy human individuals. It was CD45RO-negative cells, positively selected for CCR7, that made up naive CD8 cells, with terminally differentiated effector memory CD45RA+ cells excluded. The assay was immunoSEQ multiplex PCR, and TCRdb's table has in-frame clones only and misses some. The sample records millions of clones, roughly 94% being singletons. Sequenced material: naive CD8+ T cells sorted from blood. Source of these receptors: a man aged 18-30 years in good health.

The rearrangement joins TRBV4-3 to TRBJ1-5; no definite D call. V lost 1 base to trimming and J lost 3 bases, with 10 bases between them. Germline assignment: CDR1 LGHNA and CDR2 YSLEER. The CDR3 sequence is 15 residues long. The CDR3 sequence is CASSQARGYNQPQHF. The DNA for the CDR3 is TGCGCCAGCAGCCAAGCTCGGGGTTACAATCAGCCCCAGCATTTT.

The CDR3 DNA is TGTGCCAGCAGCCCGAGGCAGGATCTACAAGAGACCCAGTACTTC. Its protein is CASSPRQDLQETQYF. V and J are TRBV7-9 and TRBJ2-5; D unclear. There are 15 residues in the CDR3. V lost 5 bases and J lost 2, with 15 bases in between. Germline V lookup: CDR1 SEHNR, CDR2 FQNEAQ (reference sequence).